These 20 T cell receptor beta chains originate from one sample sequenced in a study of blood T cell repertoires in COVID-19 (dated by TCRdb to the early 2020s). Library generation was performed with the immunoSEQ multiplex PCR assay. The immuneACCESS repertoire file appears here via TCRdb, limited to in-frame rearrangements. These files lack a portion of the clones; in checked studies, under half of the deficit traces to unresolved V genes, and the cause of the others is not known. Across this sample there are 140,000 or so clones, with 75% to 90% seen only once. Of the sample, 3% to 3.5% falls within the top ten clones. Sequenced material: peripheral blood. These receptors all stem from a woman aged 60-75 years with active COVID-19.

The V gene is TRBV5-1, the J gene TRBJ1-2; 8 bases agree with TRBD1. This CDR3 contains 15 residues. V shed 5 bases, J shed 8 bases, and the junction held 14 bases outside the gene matches. Germline loops: CDR1 SGHRS, CDR2 YFSETQ. The DNA for the CDR3 is TGCGCCAGCAGGGCAATTGACAGGGGTGATGGAGGCTACACCTTC. Translated, it gives CASRAIDRGDGGYTF.

The CDR3, as DNA: TGTGCCAGCAGCTTAGACGGCAGGGGGAGTAGAAACACCATATATTTT. Translating it yields CASSLDGRGSRNTIYF. The rearrangement joins TRBV7-9 to TRBJ1-3; TRBD1 aligns across 7 bases. The length of the CDR3 is 16 residues. Germline V lookup: CDR1 SEHNR, CDR2 FQNEAQ (reference sequence). V shed 1 base and J 5 bases; nucleotides not matched to a gene: 8.

The rearrangement joins TRBV5-6 to TRBJ1-2, with 9 bases fitting TRBD1. Germline CDR1 and CDR2: SGHDT and YYEEEE. V shed 9 bases and J 0 bases; nucleotides not matched to a gene: 12. This CDR3 comprises 16 residues. CDR3 nucleotides: TGTGCCACCCAATATACGGGGACAGGGACTAACTATGGCTACACCTTC. This codes for CATQYTGTGTNYGYTF.

J is TRBJ2-1 and V is TRBV7-2, with TRBD1 matching 11 bases. The V segment lost 2 bases and the J segment 4 bases; nucleotides outside the gene matches: 10. The CDR3 has 18 residues. Germline lookup yields CDR1 SGHTA and CDR2 FQGNSA. The DNA of the CDR3 is TGTGCCAGCAGCTTACCACCCTCCGGGACAGGGGGGTACAATGAGCAGTTCTTC. Translation: CASSLPPSGTGGYNEQFF.

The CDR3 nucleotides are TGTGCCAGCAGCCCACGATCCGGGACACACTCCTACGAGCAGTACTTC. Its translation: CASSPRSGTHSYEQYF. This chain uses TRBV9 with TRBJ2-7; perhaps TRBD1 as D (6 bases). This CDR3 is 16 amino acids long. Trimming pared 4 bases from V and 0 bases from J, leaving 17 bases between. Germline V lookup: CDR1 SGDLS, CDR2 YYNGEE.

This chain uses TRBV5-6 with TRBJ1-5, with D unclear. The germline V gene has CDR1 SGHDT and CDR2 YYEEEE. Trimming cost V 0 bases and J 3 bases, with 7 bases left between them. CDR3 length: 14 amino acids. In DNA form, the CDR3 reads TGTGCCAGCAGCTTGGGCGGCTACAATCAGCCCCAGCATTTT. Its translation is CASSLGGYNQPQHF.

This rearrangement joins TRBV6-2 or TRBV6-3 to TRBJ1-1, with a weak D call TRBD1 (6 bases). Germline V gene sequence: CDR1 MNHEY, CDR2 SVGEGT. The CDR3 sequence is 14 residues long. The ends were cut back, 5 bases at V and 2 bases at J, with 12 bases in the middle. As DNA, the CDR3 is TGTGCCAGCAGTCACGGGACACTCAACACTGAAGCTTTCTTT. Amino acids: CASSHGTLNTEAFF.

This rearrangement joins TRBV18 to TRBJ2-5, with TRBD2 identical over 13 bases. CDR1 is KGHSH, CDR2 LQKENI, per germline. The CDR3 runs to 22 residues. J was trimmed by 2 bases and V by 0 bases; bases with no gene match: 18. The CDR3 sequence: CASSPPLGLYWTSGSEQETQYF. The CDR3 DNA reads as TGTGCCAGCTCACCACCCCTAGGGCTATACTGGACTAGCGGGAGTGAACAAGAGACCCAGTACTTC.

The chain carries TRBV11-2 and TRBJ2-5; a possible D gene is TRBD1 (5 bases). The germline CDR1 and CDR2 sequences are SGHAT and FQNNGV. V lost 5 bases, J lost 5 bases, and 9 bases lay in between. The length of the CDR3 is 12 residues. The CDR3 is CASSRAGETQYF. CDR3 DNA sequence: TGTGCCAGCAGCCGTGCAGGGGAGACCCAGTACTTC.

This clone was found a few times. CDR3 sequence (DNA): TGTGCCATCAGTAGAGACAGGGACACTGAAGCTTTCTTT. Protein product: CAISRDRDTEAFF. The chain joins TRBV10-3 to TRBJ1-1; 7 positions agree with TRBD1. CDR1 is ENHRY and CDR2 is SYGVKD in the germline V gene. The V and J ends lost 5 bases and 3 bases, in that order; junction bases with no gene match: 3. CDR3 size: 13 residues.

This chain joins TRBV27 and TRBJ2-7; TRBD2 aligns across 8 bases. Unmatched junction bases numbered 13, after V lost 5 bases and J lost 4 bases. Germline-derived CDR1 and CDR2 are MNHEY and SMNVEV (reference sequence). The CDR3 has 16 residues. The CDR3 DNA follows: TGTGCCAGCAGTCCATCGTTCGGGCGGGAGGCTTACGAGCAGTACTTC. This encodes CASSPSFGREAYEQYF.

The chain has TRBV6-2 or TRBV6-3 and TRBJ1-1; D is possibly TRBD1 (5 bases). V lost 2 bases, J lost 0 bases, and 10 bases lay in between. CDR1 MNHEY and CDR2 SVGEGT come from the germline V gene. This CDR3 is 15 amino acids long. CDR3 region: CASSYTLTVNTEAFF. The DNA of the CDR3 is TGTGCCAGCAGTTACACTTTGACAGTGAACACTGAAGCTTTCTTT.

This clone was recorded only once. The chain employs TRBV9 and TRBJ2-1; maybe TRBD2 (6 bases). Germline CDR1 reads SGDLS; CDR2 reads YYNGEE. The CDR3 contains 15 residues. The V end lost 6 bases, the J end lost 9 bases, and 22 bases lay between the germline ends. The DNA of the CDR3 is TGTGCCAGCAACTACGACGCGGGACCATTGGCTGAGCAGTTCTTC. It codes for CASNYDAGPLAEQFF. Based on the CDR3 plus reference TRBV9 and TRBJ2-1, the full variable domain is DSGVTQTPKHLITATGQRVTLRCSPRSGDLSVYWYQQSLDQGLQFLIQYYNGEERAKGNILERFSAQQFPDLHSELNLSSLELGDSALYFCASNYDAGPLAEQFFGPGTRLTVL.

The chain joins TRBV9 to TRBJ2-5; 12 bases are a match to TRBD2. Germline V gives CDR1 SGDLS, CDR2 YYNGEE. This CDR3 has 16 residues. With 0 bases clipped from V and 5 bases from J, the junction kept 5 bases outside the gene matches. The CDR3 nucleotides read TGTGCCAGCAGCGTAGCCCCCCTAGCGGGAGGGGAGACCCAGTACTTC. This codes for CASSVAPLAGGETQYF. The full variable domain, completed using reference TRBV9 and TRBJ2-5, is DSGVTQTPKHLITATGQRVTLRCSPRSGDLSVYWYQQSLDQGLQFLIQYYNGEERAKGNILERFSAQQFPDLHSELNLSSLELGDSALYFCASSVAPLAGGETQYFGPGTRLLVL.

This clone came up a few times. At the DNA level, this CDR3 is encoded by other sequences in the same sample as well. The V and J genes are TRBV27 and TRBJ1-5; possible D gene TRBD1, 6 bases. The ends were cut back, 6 bases at V and 0 bases at J, with 12 bases in the middle. This CDR3 region has 15 residues. Per germline, CDR1 MNHEY and CDR2 SMNVEV (reference sequence). Here the CDR3 DNA reads TGTGCCAGCAGACCAGGGGTAGTTAGCAATCAGCCCCAGCATTTT. It is translated as CASRPGVVSNQPQHF.

The genes are TRBV7-8 and TRBJ2-7; 7 bases agree with TRBD1. CDR3 size: 15 residues. Trimming at V came to 1 base and at J to 0 bases, leaving 3 bases not matched to a gene. Germline loops: CDR1 SGHVS, CDR2 FQNEAQ. CDR3 nucleotide sequence: TGTGCCAGCAGCTTAGAACAGGGGCTCTCCTACGAGCAGTACTTC. This translates into CASSLEQGLSYEQYF.

V is TRBV5-1 and J is TRBJ2-7, with D perhaps TRBD1 (6 bases). Trimming removed 3 bases from V and 3 bases from J, with 13 bases in between. Germline V lookup: CDR1 SGHRS, CDR2 YFSETQ. CDR3 length equals 14 residues. The CDR3 protein is CASSWTATNYEQYF. The CDR3, as DNA: TGCGCCAGCAGCTGGACAGCGACTAACTACGAGCAGTACTTC.

The chain couples TRBV27 to TRBJ1-6, with D perhaps matching TRBD1 (5 bases). V lost 9 bases to trimming and J lost 3 bases, with 21 bases between them. This CDR3 is built from 17 residues. CDR1 and CDR2 (germline): MNHEY, SMNVEV (reference sequence). Here the CDR3 reads CASAGSAGPRYNSPLHF. CDR3 DNA: TGTGCCAGTGCGGGGTCCGCGGGACCCCGCTATAATTCACCCCTCCACTTT.

CDR3 sequence reads: CASSFDGRVSYEQYF. The CDR3, as DNA: TGTGCCAGCAGCTTTGATGGGAGGGTCTCCTACGAGCAGTACTTC. The chain couples TRBV7-9 to TRBJ2-7; 7 nucleotides agree with TRBD2. Looked up from germline, CDR1 is SEHNR and CDR2 is FQNEAQ (reference sequence). The V and J ends lost 3 bases and 0 bases, in that order; junction bases with no gene match: 5. CDR3 length: 15 amino acids.

The CDR3 nucleotides are TGTGCCAGTAGTGGTACGGGTATCAGCTCCTACAATGAGCAGTTCTTC. Protein product: CASSGTGISSYNEQFF. V and J are TRBV19 and TRBJ2-1, with D hard to call. The CDR3 is made up of 16 amino acids. Trimming stripped 5 bases from V and 0 bases from J, with 14 bases between. The germline CDR1 and CDR2 sequences are LNHDA and SQIVND (reference sequence).